Below are 19 T cell receptor beta chains sequenced from a single sample in a study of T cells in Graves' hyperthyroidism and ophthalmopathy. Amplified TCR beta CDR3 regions came from RNA transcripts. With the HTBI primer set, the TCR CDR3 went through a first round of RT-PCR. TCRdb reprocessed the multiplex PCR reads via MiXCR and lists one record per CDR3 protein. This sample has under 300,000 distinct CDR3 sequences, with roughly 15% found just once. Input material: blood. All receptors come from a woman in her fifties or sixties with Graves' hyperthyroidism that later progressed to Graves' ophthalmopathy.

A few counts support this clonotype. The chain employs TRBV9 and TRBJ2-3; D possibly corresponds to TRBD2 (5 bases). The CDR3 has 14 amino acids. V dropped 0 bases and J dropped 3 bases, with 8 bases sitting between them. The germline CDR1 and CDR2 sequences are SGDLS and YYNGEE. The CDR3 loop is CASSVATGTDTQYF. For the CDR3, the DNA is TGTGCCAGCAGCGTAGCTACGGGAACAGATACGCAGTATTTT.

This clonotype came up a few times. CDR3 nucleotide sequence: TGCAGTGCTCAAGGGGGGGACGCAACTAATGAAAAACTGTTTTTT. Translating gives CSAQGGDATNEKLFF. This chain links TRBV20-1 with TRBJ1-4; tentative D call: TRBD1 (6 bases). Germline V lookup: CDR1 DFQATT, CDR2 SNEGSKA (reference sequence). V lost 5 bases, J lost 0 bases, and 13 bases lay in between. The CDR3 loop spans 15 amino acids.

This clonotype was recorded many times. This chain links TRBV2 with TRBJ2-7, with unresolved D. The CDR3 runs to 13 residues. Trimming cost V 2 bases and J 4 bases, with 9 bases left between them. Per germline, CDR1 SNHLY and CDR2 FYNNEI. CDR3 nucleotides: TGTGCCAGCAGTGAAAGCTTCCATTACGAGCAGTACTTC. It encodes CASSESFHYEQYF.

This clonotype has just a few counts. The chain has TRBV7-9 and TRBJ1-5; D gene uncertain. Trimming took 5 bases from V and 3 from J, leaving 14 bases between them. The germline CDR1 and CDR2 sequences are SEHNR and FQNEAQ (reference sequence). The CDR3 spans 15 residues. The CDR3 DNA sequence: TGTGCCAGCAGCCCCTCCGGCAGCGTCAATCAGCCCCAGCATTTT. Protein: CASSPSGSVNQPQHF.

In this sample, this clonotype turned up many times. The chain couples TRBV27 to TRBJ1-5, with a weak D call TRBD1 (5 bases). The CDR3 covers 14 residues. V lost 6 bases, J lost 1 base, and 10 bases lay in between. The germline gives CDR1 MNHEY, CDR2 SMNVEV (reference sequence). CDR3 nucleotides: TGTGCCAGCAGGCCCGGGGGAAGCAATCAGCCCCAGCATTTT. As protein: CASRPGGSNQPQHF.

The genes are TRBV5-1 and TRBJ2-3; TRBD2 matches at 9 bases. J gave up 6 bases and V 4 bases, and 12 bases lay outside the gene matches. The CDR3 runs 16 residues. The germline CDR1 and CDR2 sequences are SGHRS and YFSETQ. CDR3 sequence (DNA): TGCGCCAGCAGCCTAGACCCGGGACTAGCCGTGGATACGCAGTATTTT. Protein product: CASSLDPGLAVDTQYF.

This clonotype showed up many times. The chain uses TRBV30 and TRBJ1-3, with TRBD1 as a possible D gene (5 bases). Trimming took off 0 bases at V and 0 bases at J, with 21 bases between the two ends. The CDR3 is 19 residues long. Germline CDR1 GTSNPN, CDR2 SVGIG (reference sequence). CDR3 residues: CAWSVLSSGGRRSGNTIYF. CDR3 DNA sequence: TGTGCCTGGAGTGTATTATCGTCCGGGGGAAGGCGCTCTGGAAACACCATATATTTT.

V gene TRBV9 combines with J gene TRBJ1-5, with D uncertain. This CDR3 has 13 residues. Per germline, CDR1 SGDLS and CDR2 YYNGEE. The germline V and J ends were trimmed by 4 bases and 5 bases, with 10 bases remaining between them. CDR3: CASSIDIYQPQHF. The DNA for the CDR3 is TGTGCCAGCAGCATAGACATCTATCAGCCCCAGCATTTT.

A few counts support this clonotype. One junction end disagrees with the germline gene, perhaps due to a read error. The CDR3 region has the DNA TGTGCCAGCAGGGACCAGGACAGGGAAAGAAATCGGCCCCAGCATTTT. Amino acid sequence: CASRDQDRERNRPQHF. V is TRBV2 and J is TRBJ1-5, with 8 bases lining up with TRBD1. The CDR3 runs to 16 residues. CDR1 is SNHLY, CDR2 FYNNEI, per germline.

This clonotype showed up just a few times. The chain has TRBV9 and TRBJ2-7, with D maybe TRBD2 (5 bases). The length of the CDR3 is 15 residues. The V gene lost 1 base and the J gene lost 0 bases, with 11 bases spanning the gap. Germline-derived CDR1 and CDR2 are SGDLS and YYNGEE. CDR3 region: CASSVSGDLSYEQYF. Here the CDR3 DNA reads TGTGCCAGCAGCGTAAGCGGAGACCTCTCCTACGAGCAGTACTTC.

This clonotype was counted ten times or more. The V call is TRBV3-1, the J call TRBJ2-7; the match to TRBD2 covers 14 bases. The CDR3 loop spans 16 amino acids. Germline trimming cut 4 bases from V and 5 bases from J; bases unmatched to any gene: 7. Germline V lookup: CDR1 LGHDT, CDR2 YNNKEL (reference sequence). The CDR3: CASSPRTSGRSNEQYF. The CDR3 DNA is TGTGCCAGCAGCCCTCGGACTAGCGGGAGGTCTAACGAGCAGTACTTC.

This clonotype was seen repeatedly, ten times or more. This chain links TRBV7-2 with TRBJ2-6; D unclear. Per germline, CDR1 SGHTA and CDR2 FQGNSA. There are 12 residues in the CDR3. The CDR3 reads CGSTSGANVLTF. As DNA, the CDR3 is TGTGGGTCTACATCTGGGGCCAACGTCCTGACTTTC.

This clonotype was counted ten times or more. The chain uses TRBV28 and TRBJ2-1; D gene unclear. Per the germline V gene, CDR1 is MDHEN and CDR2 is SYDVKM. The CDR3 runs 14 residues. Trimming pared 2 bases from V and 3 bases from J, leaving 8 bases between. CDR3 sequence: CASSLGSHYNEQFF. The CDR3 DNA follows: TGTGCCAGCAGTTTAGGTAGCCACTACAATGAGCAGTTCTTC.

This clonotype was detected a few times. The chain combines TRBV19 with TRBJ1-5; TRBD1 aligns across 7 bases. The germline gives CDR1 LNHDA, CDR2 SQIVND (reference sequence). The CDR3 runs to 14 residues. With 7 bases clipped from V and 1 base from J, the junction kept 4 bases outside the gene matches. The CDR3 sequence: CASKIQGSNQPQHF. CDR3 nucleotides: TGTGCCAGTAAGATACAGGGGAGCAATCAGCCCCAGCATTTT.

This clonotype has ten or more counts. This chain joins TRBV6-5 and TRBJ1-1, with a possible D match to TRBD1 (5 bases). The V and J ends lost 2 bases and 7 bases respectively, with 14 bases between them. The length of the CDR3 is 14 residues. Germline V lookup: CDR1 MNHEY, CDR2 SVGAGI. CDR3: CASSYPSDTGEAFF. CDR3 DNA: TGTGCCAGCAGTTACCCTTCCGATACAGGTGAAGCTTTCTTT.

In this sample, this clonotype turned up many times. The rearrangement links TRBV3-1 to TRBJ1-1, with a tentative D call TRBD1 (6 bases). Per the germline V gene, CDR1 is LGHDT and CDR2 is YNNKEL (reference sequence). CDR3 length equals 12 residues. With 0 bases removed from V and 10 bases from J, the gap between germline ends came to 9 bases. The CDR3 reads CASSQERGGAFF. The CDR3 bases are TGTGCCAGCAGCCAAGAACGAGGGGGAGCTTTCTTT.

The table lists this clonotype with many counts. V is TRBV7-8 and J is TRBJ1-3; no clear D. Germline CDR1 reads SGHVS; CDR2 reads FQNEAQ. V was pared by 5 bases and J by 0 bases, with 11 bases between. The CDR3 consists of 15 residues. The chain's CDR3 is CASSTRTTSGNTIYF. CDR3 bases: TGTGCCAGCAGCACCCGGACCACCTCTGGAAACACCATATATTTT.

Many counts were recorded for this clonotype. V gene TRBV6-1 combines with J gene TRBJ2-7; 7 bases are shared with TRBD1. This CDR3 comprises 14 residues. The J segment lost 0 bases and the V segment lost 7 bases, leaving 6 bases of the junction unmatched. Germline CDR1 and CDR2: MNHNS and SASEGT. The CDR3 DNA reads TGTGCCAGCACCTTACGGGACAGCTCCTACGAGCAGTACTTC. This sequence encodes CASTLRDSSYEQYF.

This clonotype appeared many times. The J gene is TRBJ1-1, the V gene TRBV7-8, with D unresolved. Germline assignment: CDR1 SGHVS and CDR2 FQNEAQ. V was trimmed by 5 bases and J by 2 bases, leaving 6 bases between them. The CDR3 covers 12 residues. This CDR3 reads CASSPVNTEAFF. The CDR3 DNA reads TGTGCCAGCAGCCCGGTCAACACTGAAGCTTTCTTT.